The 9 T cell receptor beta chains given below trace back to one sample, sequenced in a study of T cells after yellow fever vaccination. Using its own MiXCR run on the 5' RACE reads, TCRdb lists one record per CDR3 protein. The sample lists approximately 600,000 distinct CDR3 sequences, approximately 13% occurring once. Sequencing used PBMCs, obtained on the day of the yellow fever booster vaccination. Source of these receptors: a young man who received the YFV17D yellow fever vaccine.

This clonotype was picked up many times. J is TRBJ2-5 and V is TRBV3-1; 11 bases map to TRBD2. CDR1 is LGHDT, CDR2 YNNKEL, per germline (reference sequence). The CDR3 loop spans 17 amino acids. J was trimmed by 2 bases and V by 3 bases; bases with no gene match: 8. The CDR3 bases are TGTGCCAGCAGCCACACCACTAGCGGGAGTTGGCAAGAGACCCAGTACTTC. It specifies CASSHTTSGSWQETQYF.

This clonotype turned up a few times. The gene calls are TRBV28 and TRBJ2-3; 10 nucleotides line up with TRBD1. This CDR3 has 16 residues. V lost 5 bases and J lost 3; bases outside the gene matches: 8. Germline CDR1 is MDHEN and CDR2 is SYDVKM. As DNA, the CDR3 is TGTGCCAGCAGTACGCCGGGACAGGGGCGGACAGATACGCAGTATTTT. Translating it yields CASSTPGQGRTDTQYF.

This chain connects TRBV20-1 to TRBJ1-2, with TRBD1 as a possible D gene (5 bases). CDR1 and CDR2 from the germline V gene are DFQATT and SNEGSKA (reference sequence). Trimming took 4 bases from V and 6 from J, leaving 15 bases between them. The CDR3 covers 13 residues. The CDR3 protein is CSAMKWGEHGYTF. The CDR3 nucleotides are TGCAGTGCTATGAAGTGGGGGGAGCATGGCTACACCTTC.

This clonotype was detected only a few times. The chain combines TRBV29-1 with TRBJ1-4, with D possibly matching TRBD1 (6 bases). Germline V gene sequence: CDR1 SQVTM, CDR2 ANQGSEA. V shed 4 bases and J shed 4 bases, with 16 bases lying between them. The CDR3 runs to 15 residues. CDR3 residues: CSVAGEVMGNEKLFF. CDR3 sequence (DNA): TGCAGCGTTGCAGGGGAGGTGATGGGTAATGAAAAACTGTTTTTT.

The chain is built from TRBV7-2 and TRBJ2-1; 10 nucleotides align to TRBD1. Germline V gene lookup returns CDR1 SGHTA and CDR2 FQGNSA. The CDR3 totals 14 residues. V dropped 4 bases and J dropped 8; count of bases not matched to a gene: 5. DNA of the CDR3: TGTGCCAGCAGCTCCGACAGGGGGCGGGATGAGCAGTTCTTC. Translation gives CASSSDRGRDEQFF.

This clonotype was observed a few times. The genes are TRBV5-1 and TRBJ2-3, with D perhaps assigned TRBD1 or TRBD2 (5 bases each). Germline CDR1 SGHRS, CDR2 YFSETQ. The CDR3 totals 14 residues. V dropped 0 bases and J dropped 5 bases, with 10 bases sitting between them. CDR3 in amino acids: CASSLVGEKDTQYF. DNA of the CDR3: TGCGCCAGCAGCTTGGTGGGGGAAAAAGATACGCAGTATTTT.

The V and J genes are TRBV7-9 and TRBJ1-2, with unresolved D. CDR3 size: 13 residues. The germline CDR1 and CDR2 sequences are SEHNR and FQNEAQ (reference sequence). V was trimmed by 4 bases and J by 3 bases, leaving 9 bases between them. CDR3: CASSSGSYYGYTF. The DNA of the CDR3 is TGTGCCAGCAGCTCTGGGTCGTACTATGGCTACACCTTC.

This chain joins TRBV7-9 and TRBJ2-3; D is possibly TRBD2 (5 bases). Germline CDR1 reads SEHNR; CDR2 reads FQNEAQ (reference sequence). The CDR3 extends over 14 amino acids. Trimming removed 5 bases from V and 1 base from J, with 10 bases in between. In DNA, the CDR3 is TGTGCCAGCAGCCAGCAGAGGGGCACAGATACGCAGTATTTT. Translating it yields CASSQQRGTDTQYF.

The CDR3: CATREAGTGDTQYF. Written as DNA, the CDR3 is TGTGCCACCAGGGAGGCGGGGACGGGGGATACGCAGTATTTT. The chain employs TRBV15 and TRBJ2-3; tentatively, D is TRBD2 (6 bases). The CDR3 extends over 14 amino acids. CDR1 is LNHNV, CDR2 YYDKDF, per germline (reference sequence). V gave up 6 bases and J gave up 6 bases, with 16 bases separating them.